The text below deals with one T cell receptor (beta chain). The antigen it recognizes is unknown. No per-base quality is available; no much larger clone lies one base away. This specimen belongs to a study of blood T cell repertoires in COVID-19 (dated by TCRdb to 2020 to 2022). With regard to the full study: Samples covering the acute and convalescent phases of COVID-19 were provided by collaborators in the United States, Italy and Spain. The prospective study material was composed of cDNA or gDNA derived from T cells, B-cell-depleted T cells, or PBMCs. Deeply sampled blood TCRbeta repertoires from subjects exposed to, actively infected with, or recovered from COVID-19 were included in the dataset. The repertoires were made available in a free public database intended to serve as a resource for research on the immune response to SARS-CoV-2. The samples were drawn from two sources: the first 160 participants of the ongoing ImmuneRACE study, and 1,000 to 1,500 subjects contributed by 6 global collaborators. The sample metadata nearly always contained a de-identified subject ID, COVID-19 status, age in years and sex. Where HLA class I and class II types were available, the types were taken from metadata supplied by the sample provider, not from assay-based typing.

At the junction V is shortened by 8 bases and J by 4 bases, with 11 bases in between. The CDR3 runs 12 residues from the cysteine to the phenylalanine. Kept here is only the CDR3 DNA, which spans 36 bases and is read in frame from base 1. Taken from the germline V gene, the CDR1 and CDR2 loops are KGHSH and LQKENI. TCRbeta CDR3 regions were amplified from genomic DNA using the immunoSEQ Assay, a bias-controlled multiplex PCR. The original methods were these. The number of nucleated cells in each sample was estimated from the amplification of reference gene primers within the assay. To quantify the absolute abundance of each unique TCRbeta CDR3 rearrangement, sequence reads were collapsed and filtered. Productive Simpson clonality was computed per sample as the square root of Simpson's diversity index over productive rearrangements. The clones in this table, taken by TCRdb from immuneACCESS, are in-frame only. Not every clone is retained; where verified, under half of the shortfall comes from an unresolved V gene, and the cause of the rest is unknown. For V, J and clone size, that table is used; D and trimming come from the DNA. Counted in this sample were roughly 120,000 clones; roughly 80% of them appeared once. The ten biggest clones cover about 2.2% of the sample.

The collaborating institutions used their own protocols to collect whole blood in K2EDTA tubes. Collaborator samples were shipped for TCRbeta analysis as frozen whole blood, isolated PBMCs, or DNA extracted from either sample type. Here is what the overall study found, with its caveats: Clinical and demographic metadata were provided uncurated, with the amount varying by source and participant.

The chain uses TRBV18 and TRBJ1-2, with the D gene call left open. Sequencing used peripheral blood. The receptor comes from a man in his thirties or forties with acute or convalescent COVID-19. The CDR3 in this case is CASAPGGYGYTF. The sequence in DNA is TGTGCCAGCGCCCCGGGTGGCTATGGCTACACCTTC.